Listed below are T cell receptor beta chains from one sample, sequenced in a study of cytomegalovirus exposure and HLA in healthy donors. TCRdb's copy holds only in-frame clones and misses some; the assay was immunoSEQ multiplex PCR. The profile shows some 180,000 clones, 75% to 80% of them singletons. The sequencing sample was made of PBMCs. The receptors stem from a female donor in good health and CMV-seronegative. The CDR3 runs from the conserved cysteine through the conserved F or W.

J gene: TRBJ2-7; V gene: TRBV5-1; CDR3 protein: CASSLGLAYYEQYF
J gene: TRBJ1-1; V gene: TRBV27; CDR3 protein: CASSFRDRGYAFF
J gene: TRBJ2-7; V gene: TRBV7-9; CDR3 protein: CASSLDVGGFDEQYF
J gene: TRBJ2-7; V gene: TRBV5-8; CDR3 protein: CASSSQSGRGSYEQYF
J gene: TRBJ1-1; V gene: TRBV30; CDR3 protein: CAWSVMNTEAFF
J gene: TRBJ2-1; V gene: TRBV15; CDR3 protein: CATAGAPSNEQFF
J gene: TRBJ2-3; V gene: TRBV5-5; CDR3 protein: CASSLGRVGREAQYF
J gene: TRBJ2-1; V gene: TRBV11-2; CDR3 protein: CASSLNRELSYNEQFF
J gene: TRBJ1-1; V gene: TRBV5-4; CDR3 protein: CASSLENTGVAFF
J gene: TRBJ2-7; V gene: TRBV9; CDR3 protein: CASSVGTSGGYEQYF
J gene: TRBJ2-1; V gene: TRBV15; CDR3 protein: CATSREKGVEQFF
J gene: TRBJ1-5; V gene: TRBV27; CDR3 protein: CASSPGTVLSNQPQHF
J gene: TRBJ2-3; V gene: TRBV6-6; CDR3 protein: CASSYRVQGTAGTQYF
J gene: -; V gene: TRBV6-5; CDR3 protein: CASSYLAENPYEQYF
J gene: TRBJ2-5; V gene: TRBV25-1; CDR3 protein: CASSTPLRGLQETQYF
J gene: TRBJ2-3; V gene: TRBV7-6; CDR3 protein: CASSTGQGSTDTQYF
J gene: TRBJ1-3; V gene: TRBV12-5; CDR3 protein: CASGLVLSRVSGNTIYF
J gene: TRBJ2-1; V gene: TRBV5-4; CDR3 protein: CASSVRDRGYNEQFF
J gene: TRBJ1-1; V gene: TRBV6-5; CDR3 protein: CASKRGGLNTEAFF
J gene: TRBJ1-6; V gene: TRBV19; CDR3 protein: CASSNTGLYNSPLHF
J gene: TRBJ2-1; V gene: TRBV2; CDR3 protein: CASSGTGTPYNEQFF
J gene: TRBJ1-3; V gene: TRBV18; CDR3 protein: CASSPGAVSGNTIYF
J gene: TRBJ1-4; V gene: TRBV5-1; CDR3 protein: CASSRTGTNEKLFF
J gene: TRBJ2-4; V gene: TRBV28; CDR3 protein: CASSGASENIQYF